This T cell receptor beta chain appears in the sequencing data of a study of T cell clonality in common variable immunodeficiency. Study findings and constraints: In common variable immunodeficiency, TCR beta chains reportedly carried fewer deletions and N-nucleotide insertions. What drives increased CVID clonality needs T cell subpopulation sequencing. Fewer TCRbeta clones were shared among CVID subjects than controls.

At least ten counts were recorded for this clone. Its antigen is undetermined. The read ends 3 residues shy of where the CDR3 ends; the end is completed using the germline J gene. Germline CDR1 is LGHNT and CDR2 is FRNRAP. This CDR3 spans 15 amino acids. V lost 0 bases and J lost 4, with 10 bases in between. Sequencing input was equivalent genomic DNA from CVID and controls. Generated by immunoSEQ multiplex PCR, the TCRdb table keeps only in-frame clones and is missing some. Listed for the sample are 55,000 or so clones, none seen a single time. The rearrangement joins TRBV12-5 to TRBJ1-5; tentatively, D is TRBD1 (6 bases). This TCR came from a person between 18 and 75 years old in good health. The source material was peripheral blood mononuclear cells. The DNA read from the CDR3 is TGTGCTAGTGGTTTGGTACAGGGCTTGAATCAGCCC. As protein: CASGLVQGLNQP. The CDR3 in its entirety is CASGLVQGLNQPQHF.